The 24 T cell receptor beta chains presented below share a single source sample, sequenced in a study of human T cells and chemical hapten exposure (dated by TCRdb to the early 2020s). The time point label on this specimen signifies: patch test 1, 2 weeks after DPC sensitization. In the paper's terms, the treatment or condition label means: therapeutic diphenylcyclopropenone sensitization with weekly scalp DPC. The library was generated by RACE. The reads were generated on a NextSeq 500. In TCRdb, the public reads were trimmed at Q25 with fastp and aligned with MiXCR, with productive beta chains retained. For every CDR3 protein sequence, its rows merge into one entry that carries the most common genes and DNA. The sample data list about 99,000 distinct CDR3 sequences, and roughly 12% of these were observed just once. The ten largest clones add up to approximately 2% of the sample. Sample: whole blood, taken in connection with sensitization to the hapten diphenylcyclopropenone (DPC). Receptors were obtained from a woman aged 40 to 50 with alopecia areata. Some clones in this sample may be carry-over from other donors' samples.

The chain has TRBV7-9 and TRBJ2-1; the D gene is possibly TRBD1 (6 bases). V was clipped by 5 bases and J by 5 bases, with 19 bases between them. This CDR3 has 16 amino acids. Per the germline V gene, CDR1 is SEHNR and CDR2 is FQNEAQ (reference sequence). CDR3 amino acids: CASSPGFQGLNNEQFF. CDR3 in DNA: TGTGCCAGCAGCCCAGGCTTCCAGGGGTTGAACAATGAGCAGTTCTTC.

This clonotype was counted many times. V is TRBV18 and J is TRBJ2-3; 7 positions agree with TRBD1. This CDR3 has 15 residues. V was clipped by 5 bases and J by 4 bases; unmatched bases: 9. The germline V gene has CDR1 KGHSH and CDR2 LQKENI. The CDR3: CASSSFGQEADTQYF. As DNA, the CDR3 is TGTGCCAGCTCATCTTTCGGACAGGAGGCAGATACGCAGTATTTT.

This clonotype turned up a few times. The chain employs TRBV7-2 and TRBJ2-5; 15 bases are shared with TRBD2. V was clipped by 5 bases and J by 5 bases; unmatched bases: 6. This CDR3 is built from 16 residues. CDR1 is SGHTA, CDR2 FQGNSA, per germline. Written as DNA, the CDR3 is TGTGCCAGCAGCGCGGGACTAGCGGGAGGATTGGAGACCCAGTACTTC. It encodes CASSAGLAGGLETQYF. Full variable domain (missing parts from reference TRBV7-2 and TRBJ2-5): GAGVSQSPSNKVTEKGKDVELRCDPISGHTALYWYRQSLGQGLEFLIYFQGNSAPDKSGLPSDRFSAERTGGSVSTLTIQRTQQEDSAVYLCASSAGLAGGLETQYFGPGTRLLVL.

This rearrangement joins TRBV28 to TRBJ2-7; D not certain. CDR1 MDHEN and CDR2 SYDVKM come from the germline V gene. The V gene lost 5 bases and the J gene lost 2 bases, with 13 bases spanning the gap. The CDR3 runs to 14 residues. Here the CDR3 DNA reads TGTGCCAGCAGTCCCCTTTCTTCCGCCTACGAGCAGTACTTC. Residues: CASSPLSSAYEQYF.

The rearrangement uses TRBV29-1 and TRBJ1-2; D perhaps matches TRBD1 (5 bases). CDR1 is SQVTM and CDR2 is ANQGSEA in the germline V gene. Deletions cut 2 bases from V and 6 bases from J, with 10 bases between. The CDR3 loop spans 12 amino acids. The CDR3 is CSVEQGNDGYTF. CDR3 sequence (DNA): TGCAGCGTTGAACAGGGAAATGATGGCTACACCTTC.

In this sample, this clonotype turned up a few times. The gene calls are TRBV5-4 and TRBJ2-2; D unclear. In germline, CDR1 is SGHNT, CDR2 YYREEE (reference sequence). Between the trimmed V and J ends, which lost 4 bases and 2 bases, there was a span of 15 bases. The CDR3 contains 16 residues. DNA for the CDR3: TGTGCCAGCAGCCCCCAACCCACCGGCAACACCGGGGAGCTGTTTTTT. Its translation is CASSPQPTGNTGELFF.

This clonotype was seen ten or more times. The rearrangement links TRBV7-2 to TRBJ1-1, with 9 bases fitting TRBD1. CDR1 is SGHTA and CDR2 is FQGNSA in the germline V gene. The CDR3 spans 14 residues. V lost 6 bases and J lost 4; bases outside the gene matches: 6. This CDR3 is CASRLTGGLTEAFF. The CDR3 DNA follows: TGTGCCAGCAGATTAACAGGGGGCCTCACTGAAGCTTTCTTT. The full variable domain, rest sourced from reference TRBV7-2 and TRBJ1-1, is GAGVSQSPSNKVTEKGKDVELRCDPISGHTALYWYRQSLGQGLEFLIYFQGNSAPDKSGLPSDRFSAERTGGSVSTLTIQRTQQEDSAVYLCASRLTGGLTEAFFGQGTRLTVV.

The gene calls are TRBV12-3 or TRBV12-4 and TRBJ2-1; possible D gene TRBD2, 6 bases. V dropped 0 bases and J dropped 2 bases, with 14 bases sitting between them. This CDR3 spans 17 amino acids. The CDR3 nucleotides are TGTGCCAGCAGTTTAGCCCGGGACTCCCTAACCTACAATGAGCAGTTCTTC. It is translated as CASSLARDSLTYNEQFF.

This rearrangement joins TRBV4-3 to TRBJ1-1; D might be TRBD1 (6 bases). The CDR3 totals 15 residues. V lost 1 base and J lost 4, with 13 bases in between. In germline, CDR1 is LGHNA, CDR2 YSLEER. The CDR3 spells CASSQVWGRGTEAFF. The DNA for the CDR3 is TGCGCCAGCAGCCAAGTCTGGGGCAGGGGCACTGAAGCTTTCTTT.

This clonotype was seen more than once but under ten times. The CDR3 region is CASSDTVGGADTQYF. The CDR3 DNA is TGTGCCAGCAGTGATACGGTGGGAGGCGCAGATACGCAGTATTTT. The chain employs TRBV6-1 and TRBJ2-3, with a tentative D call TRBD2 (6 bases). The V and J ends lost 3 bases and 4 bases respectively, with 14 bases between them. Germline V gene data show CDR1 as MNHNS and CDR2 as SASEGT. The CDR3 is 15 residues long.

Many counts were recorded for this clonotype. The chain is built from TRBV6-2 or TRBV6-3 and TRBJ2-5; 7 bases agree with TRBD1. Trimming removed 4 bases from V and 6 bases from J; junction bases left unmatched: 5. In germline, CDR1 is MNHEY, CDR2 SVGEGT. CDR3 length: 13 residues. CDR3 amino acids: CASSSGQFKTQYF. DNA of the CDR3: TGTGCCAGCAGTTCGGGACAGTTCAAGACCCAGTACTTC.

This clonotype was seen repeatedly, ten times or more. V is TRBV6-5 and J is TRBJ2-4, with D unresolved. Germline loops: CDR1 MNHEY, CDR2 SVGAGI. The V and J ends lost 8 bases and 0 bases respectively, with 8 bases between them. This CDR3 spans 13 amino acids. The CDR3: CASVLEAKNIQYF. The CDR3 DNA reads as TGTGCCAGCGTTCTGGAAGCCAAAAACATTCAGTACTTC.

The gene calls are TRBV20-1 and TRBJ2-7; 11 bases are shared with TRBD2. The CDR3 runs 13 residues. Looked up from germline, CDR1 is DFQATT and CDR2 is SNEGSKA (reference sequence). The J segment lost 3 bases and the V segment lost 4 bases, leaving 2 bases of the junction unmatched. In nucleotides, the CDR3 is TGCAGTGCTATAGCGGGAGGGATCTACGAGCAGTACTTC. Amino acids: CSAIAGGIYEQYF.

This clonotype was picked up a small number of times. This sequence joins TRBV5-1 and TRBJ2-3, with no clear D. The germline V and J ends were trimmed by 0 bases and 6 bases, with 11 bases remaining between them. The germline gives CDR1 SGHRS, CDR2 YFSETQ. This CDR3 spans 14 amino acids. The DNA for the CDR3 is TGCGCCAGCAGCTTGGCGGATCTCAAGGATACGCAGTATTTT. Protein product: CASSLADLKDTQYF.

Only a few counts were recorded for this clonotype. The chain links TRBV7-2 to TRBJ1-4, with no clear D. Trimming cost V 6 bases and J 7 bases, with 12 bases left between them. This CDR3 has 13 residues. CDR1 is SGHTA and CDR2 is FQGNSA in the germline V gene. The CDR3 DNA sequence: TGTGCCAGCAGTTCCCCTTTGGTTGAAAAACTGTTTTTT. Translating gives CASSSPLVEKLFF.

This clonotype was seen many times. This sequence joins TRBV30 and TRBJ1-3; TRBD1 matches at 9 bases. J gave up 5 bases and V 4 bases, and 6 bases lay outside the gene matches. The CDR3 runs 14 residues. The germline CDR1 and CDR2 sequences are GTSNPN and SVGIG (reference sequence). CDR3 in amino acids: CAWTPGTGRNTIYF. Here the CDR3 DNA reads TGTGCCTGGACTCCCGGGACAGGGCGAAACACCATATATTTT.

This CDR3 reads CASSALSPGELFF. CDR3 DNA sequence: TGTGCCAGCAGTGCTCTAAGCCCCGGGGAGCTGTTTTTT. The chain recombines TRBV2 with TRBJ2-2; no clear D gene. The CDR3 length is 13 residues. V was shortened by 4 bases and J by 6 bases, with 9 bases between the two germline ends. Per germline, CDR1 SNHLY and CDR2 FYNNEI.

The rearrangement links TRBV29-1 to TRBJ2-5; TRBD2 matches 10 bases. Germline CDR1 SQVTM, CDR2 ANQGSEA. This CDR3 spans 15 amino acids. V was pared by 4 bases and J by 1 base, with 6 bases of the junction left unmatched. The CDR3: CSVASSGSSQETQYF. The CDR3 bases are TGCAGCGTTGCCTCTAGCGGGAGTTCCCAAGAGACCCAGTACTTC.

This clonotype was observed at least ten times. V usage is TRBV24-1 and J usage is TRBJ1-1; D is ambiguous. This CDR3 has 15 residues. Germline CDR1 is KGHDR and CDR2 is SFDVKD. The V and J ends lost 2 bases and 1 base respectively, with 10 bases between them. The CDR3 here is CATSDSGSRNTEAFF. DNA of the CDR3: TGTGCCACCAGTGATTCAGGCAGCCGGAACACTGAAGCTTTCTTT.

This clonotype appeared a few times. The J gene is TRBJ2-1, the V gene TRBV6-2 or TRBV6-3, with TRBD1 matching over 9 bases. V was pared by 6 bases and J by 6 bases, with 9 bases of the junction left unmatched. The CDR3 is 15 amino acids. The germline V gene has CDR1 MNHEY and CDR2 SVGEGT. In nucleotides, the CDR3 is TGTGCCAGCAGAAAAGGGACAGGGCCCTTCAATGAGCAGTTCTTC. As protein: CASRKGTGPFNEQFF.

This clonotype was found a few times. The V gene is TRBV12-3 or TRBV12-4, the J gene TRBJ2-7; 12 bases agree with TRBD2. The CDR3 loop spans 14 amino acids. The V and J ends lost 6 bases and 5 bases, in that order; junction bases with no gene match: 5. DNA for the CDR3: TGTGCCAGCAGGCGACTAGCGGGAGATCACGAGCAGTACTTC. As protein: CASRRLAGDHEQYF.

V is TRBV28 and J is TRBJ1-1, with a tentative D call TRBD1 (6 bases). The CDR3 is made up of 15 amino acids. V was cut by 4 bases and J by 1 base, with 13 bases left in between. Germline CDR1 and CDR2: MDHEN and SYDVKM. In DNA, the CDR3 is TGTGCCAGCAGTTCCTCCGGGACACAGAACACTGAAGCTTTCTTT. It translates to CASSSSGTQNTEAFF.

This clonotype was counted many times. The V gene is TRBV28, the J gene TRBJ2-1; D assignment may be TRBD1 or TRBD2 (5 bases each). The CDR3 runs to 17 residues. Germline lookup yields CDR1 MDHEN and CDR2 SYDVKM. V lost 6 bases and J 5 bases, leaving 23 bases between the germline ends. The CDR3: CASSSSGREGRNNEQFF. CDR3 nucleotides: TGTGCCAGCAGCTCCTCCGGGCGCGAGGGGAGAAACAATGAGCAGTTCTTC.

The sample holds a few counts of this clonotype. The chain carries TRBV24-1 and TRBJ2-2, with 7 bases aligning to TRBD1. The CDR3 contains 16 residues. V shed 3 bases, J shed 5 bases, and the junction held 8 bases outside the gene matches. CDR1 and CDR2 (germline): KGHDR, SFDVKD. This chain's CDR3 is CATSDVDRAWTGELFF. The CDR3 DNA reads TGTGCCACCAGTGATGTTGACAGGGCATGGACCGGGGAGCTGTTTTTT.